This T cell receptor beta chain was recovered during a study of monozygotic twins with inflammatory bowel disease. TCRdb reprocessed the 5' RACE reads and reports one entry per CDR3 protein, with no DNA. The specimen's table records approximately 400,000 distinct CDR3 sequences. Germline loops: CDR1 SGHNT, CDR2 YYREEE (reference sequence). The CDR3 covers 14 residues. No T cells were sorted before total RNA was taken from whole blood. The sequence was collected from a human donor with ulcerative colitis or Crohn's disease, or a healthy co-twin of an affected twin (not recorded which). The sequenced sample consisted of blood. The chain joins TRBV5-4 to TRBJ1-1. The CDR3: CASSLGLLDTEAFF.